This T cell receptor beta chain was observed in a study of shared clonotypes between healthy human individuals. This CDR3 has 11 amino acids. Germline CDR1 and CDR2: SGHAT and FQNNGV. V gave up 4 bases and J gave up 3 bases, with 3 bases separating them. Profiling relied on immunoSEQ multiplex PCR, and the TCRdb table lists in-frame clones only, not all of them. Among millions of clones listed, 90% to 95% were seen once. This TCR derives from a man in his late teens or twenties in good health. The V and J genes are TRBV11-2 and TRBJ2-5; the D is unclear. Sequenced: naive CD4+ T cells sorted from blood. Subset meaning: CD45RA+ positively selected. The CDR3 reads CASSSKETQYF. The CDR3 region has the DNA TGTGCCAGCAGCTCCAAAGAGACCCAGTACTTC.